Sequencing of this T cell receptor (beta chain) was carried out in a study of T cells in localized non-small cell lung cancer. Findings of the study overall: The greatest T cell clonality was found in uninvolved adjacent lung (higher than in tumor). Longer overall survival accompanied higher blood T cell density. Because only a single region of the tumor was sequenced, heterogeneity remains possible.

Worth noting for this clone: Its antigen is as yet unknown.

V lost 5 bases, J lost 5 bases, and 11 bases stayed unmatched. This CDR3 region has 15 residues. Germline loops: CDR1 SEHNR, CDR2 FQNEAQ (reference sequence). This table comes from immunoSEQ multiplex PCR, and its TCRdb copy is limited to in-frame clones, with some not included. The profile shows fewer than 90,000 clones, roughly 75% of them singletons. Sequenced material: PBMCs, taken before any cancer treatment. The clonotype comes from a man between 35 and 75 years old with stage II squamous cell lung carcinoma. V usage is TRBV7-9 and J usage is TRBJ1-2, with 7 bases identical to TRBD1. CDR3 DNA sequence: TGTGCCAGCAGCACCACTCGACAGGGAGGGTATGGCTACACCTTC. Protein: CASSTTRQGGYGYTF.